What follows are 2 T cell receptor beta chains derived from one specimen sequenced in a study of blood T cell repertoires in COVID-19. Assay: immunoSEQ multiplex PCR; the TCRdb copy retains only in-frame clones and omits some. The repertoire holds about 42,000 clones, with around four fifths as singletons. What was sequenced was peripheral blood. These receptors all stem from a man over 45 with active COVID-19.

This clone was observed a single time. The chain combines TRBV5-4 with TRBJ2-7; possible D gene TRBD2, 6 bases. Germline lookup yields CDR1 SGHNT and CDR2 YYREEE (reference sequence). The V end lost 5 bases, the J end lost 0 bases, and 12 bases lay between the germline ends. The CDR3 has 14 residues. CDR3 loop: CASRRTGSSYEQYF. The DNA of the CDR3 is TGTGCCAGCAGAAGAACCGGGAGCTCCTACGAGCAGTACTTC. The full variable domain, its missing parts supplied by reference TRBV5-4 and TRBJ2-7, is ETGVTQSPTHLIKTRGQQVTLRCSSQSGHNTVSWYQQALGQGPQFIFQYYREEENGRGNFPPRFSGLQFPNYSSELNVNALELDDSALYLCASRRTGSSYEQYFGPGTRLTVT.

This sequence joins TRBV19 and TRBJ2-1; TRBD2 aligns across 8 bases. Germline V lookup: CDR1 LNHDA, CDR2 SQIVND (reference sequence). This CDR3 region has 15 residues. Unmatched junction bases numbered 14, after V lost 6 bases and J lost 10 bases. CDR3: CASRPGLGQIGEQFF. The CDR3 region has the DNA TGTGCCAGTAGACCGGGACTAGGGCAAATCGGAGAGCAGTTCTTC.